A single sample is the source of the 28 T cell receptor beta chains below, sequenced in a study of T cell responses to AZD1222 COVID-19 vaccine. Sequencing used immunoSEQ multiplex PCR; TCRdb keeps in-frame clones, though not all of them. Of about 100,000 clones listed, about 89% were seen once; the top ten hold 16%. The sample was peripheral blood, taken on day 0 of AZD1222 vaccination. The receptors derive from an adult in good health.

CDR3 sequence (DNA): TGCGCCAGCGGGAACACTTTGAACACTGAAGCTTTCTTT. Protein sequence: CASGNTLNTEAFF. V gene TRBV5-1 combines with J gene TRBJ1-1; no firm D call. This CDR3 has 13 residues. Germline CDR1 and CDR2: SGHRS and YFSETQ. Trimming left V 7 bases short and J 0 bases short, with 10 bases between.

V is TRBV25-1 and J is TRBJ2-5; D might be TRBD1 (6 bases). Trimming shortened V by 1 base and J by 2 bases, and 17 bases separated the two germline ends. The CDR3 runs 17 residues. Looked up from germline, CDR1 is MGHDK and CDR2 is SYGVNS. The chain's CDR3 is CASSELWGHAKQETQYF. The CDR3 bases are TGTGCCAGCAGTGAATTATGGGGACACGCCAAGCAAGAGACCCAGTACTTC.

This chain links TRBV10-1 with TRBJ2-2, with a possible D match to TRBD2 (5 bases). Germline CDR1 and CDR2: WNHNN and SYGVQD (reference sequence). CDR3 length: 14 residues. V was cut by 2 bases and J by 5 bases, with 9 bases left in between. This CDR3 is CASSERRMTGELFF. In DNA form, the CDR3 reads TGCGCCAGCAGTGAGAGGAGGATGACCGGGGAGCTGTTTTTT.

The chain recombines TRBV3-1 (or the pseudogene TRBV3-2) with TRBJ2-3, with D maybe TRBD1 (6 bases). Trimming cost V 4 bases and J 6 bases, with 17 bases left between them. The CDR3 is 15 amino acids. Germline loops: CDR1 LGHDT, CDR2 YNNKEL (reference sequence). Written as DNA, the CDR3 is TGTGCCAGCAGCCCGGCACAGGGTCGAGGGGATACGCAGTATTTT. This sequence encodes CASSPAQGRGDTQYF.

DNA for the CDR3: TGTGCCAGTAGTATATGGCCAGAGGGCAATCAGCCCCAGCATTTT. Translated, it gives CASSIWPEGNQPQHF. The chain uses TRBV19 and TRBJ1-5; D is uncertain. From germline, CDR1 is LNHDA and CDR2 SQIVND (reference sequence). This CDR3 comprises 15 residues. Trimming removed 2 bases from V and 2 bases from J, with 10 bases in between.

The chain employs TRBV19 and TRBJ1-4; D not certain. From germline, CDR1 is LNHDA and CDR2 SQIVND (reference sequence). The V end lost 5 bases, the J end lost 3 bases, and 16 bases lay between the germline ends. The CDR3 is 16 residues long. The CDR3 sequence is CASSGVKTRPNEKLFF. For the CDR3, the DNA is TGTGCCAGTAGTGGAGTGAAGACCCGTCCTAATGAAAAACTGTTTTTT.

The rearrangement joins TRBV7-9 to TRBJ2-1; 10 bases line up with TRBD2. V lost 6 bases and J lost 2; bases outside the gene matches: 4. The V gene's germline CDR1 is SEHNR and CDR2 FQNEAQ (reference sequence). The CDR3 totals 15 residues. CDR3 bases: TGTGCCAGCAGTGCAAGCGGGGGGGCCTACAATGAGCAGTTCTTC. It translates to CASSASGGAYNEQFF.

V usage is TRBV20-1 and J usage is TRBJ2-7; TRBD1 agrees at 7 bases. The germline V gene has CDR1 DFQATT and CDR2 SNEGSKA (reference sequence). The CDR3 covers 11 residues. The trim removed 5 bases at V and 2 bases at J, leaving 0 bases unmatched. The CDR3 nucleotides read TGCAGTGCTGGGACAGCCTACGAGCAGTACTTC. This gives the protein CSAGTAYEQYF.

This clone was found once. The chain couples TRBV6-5 to TRBJ1-4; possible D gene TRBD1, 5 bases. The V gene lost 6 bases and the J gene lost 6 bases, with 17 bases spanning the gap. The CDR3 is made up of 15 amino acids. Germline loops: CDR1 MNHEY, CDR2 SVGAGI. CDR3 coding DNA: TGTGCCAGCAGAGGGATGTTGTGGGGGGATGAAAAACTGTTTTTT. Amino acids: CASRGMLWGDEKLFF.

V and J are TRBV5-1 and TRBJ2-1; 10 bases fit TRBD2. The CDR3 is 16 residues long. Losses at the gene ends were 0 bases for V and 8 bases for J; bases not matched to a gene: 8. The germline gives CDR1 SGHRS, CDR2 YFSETQ. The CDR3 DNA reads TGCGCCAGCAGCTTGGTACTAGCGGGATCCATGGATGAGCAGTTCTTC. Translated, it gives CASSLVLAGSMDEQFF.

V usage is TRBV2 and J usage is TRBJ1-5; maybe TRBD1 (5 bases). CDR1 and CDR2 from the germline V gene are SNHLY and FYNNEI. CDR3 length equals 13 residues. V lost 7 bases, J lost 7 bases, and 14 bases lay in between. CDR3 sequence (DNA): TGTGCCAGCACAATGATAGAGGGGCAGCCCCAGCATTTT. As protein: CASTMIEGQPQHF.

This clone was counted once. This chain joins TRBV27 and TRBJ2-2, with a weak D call TRBD1 (6 bases). This CDR3 contains 15 residues. Germline CDR1 MNHEY, CDR2 SMNVEV (reference sequence). The germline V and J ends were trimmed by 8 bases and 2 bases, with 15 bases remaining between them. CDR3 residues: CASSFWTANTGELFF. The CDR3 bases are TGTGCCAGCTCCTTTTGGACAGCAAACACCGGGGAGCTGTTTTTT.

V is TRBV30 and J is TRBJ1-2, with no clear D. The CDR3 has 12 residues. Trimming pared 5 bases from V and 3 bases from J, leaving 10 bases between. The V gene's germline CDR1 is GTSNPN and CDR2 SVGIG (reference sequence). This CDR3 reads CAWEDGYYGYTF. The CDR3 DNA is TGTGCCTGGGAGGACGGCTACTATGGCTACACCTTC.

V is TRBV7-9 and J is TRBJ1-2; a possible D gene is TRBD1 (6 bases). The CDR3 is 16 residues long. V was clipped by 4 bases and J by 5 bases, with 20 bases between them. CDR1 and CDR2 from the germline V gene are SEHNR and FQNEAQ (reference sequence). The CDR3 reads CASSSATTQGAYGYTF. The CDR3 region has the DNA TGTGCCAGCAGCTCCGCAACGACACAGGGAGCGTATGGCTACACCTTC.

The chain is built from TRBV4-1 and TRBJ2-5, with D perhaps matching TRBD1 (6 bases). V shed 2 bases and J shed 5 bases, with 9 bases lying between them. The germline gives CDR1 MGHRA, CDR2 YSYEKL. The length of the CDR3 is 13 residues. The CDR3 loop is CASSQQGWETQYF. CDR3 DNA: TGCGCCAGCAGCCAACAGGGGTGGGAGACCCAGTACTTC.

The genes are TRBV3-1 (or the pseudogene TRBV3-2) and TRBJ1-1, with D perhaps matching TRBD1 (5 bases). CDR1 and CDR2 (germline): LGHDT, YNNKEL (reference sequence). V lost 0 bases to trimming and J lost 12 bases, with 14 bases between them. The CDR3 length is 13 residues. The CDR3 DNA follows: TGTGCCAGCAGCCAAGAAGGGGCTGTGTACACTTTCTTT. It encodes CASSQEGAVYTFF.

The chain has TRBV28 and TRBJ2-7, with 7 bases lining up with TRBD1. This CDR3 region has 14 residues. Germline CDR1 reads MDHEN; CDR2 reads SYDVKM. V shed 4 bases, J shed 4 bases, and the junction held 7 bases outside the gene matches. The CDR3 nucleotides read TGTGCCAGCAGTTCCCCGGGACAGCCGTACGAGCAGTACTTC. This translates into CASSSPGQPYEQYF.

CDR3 DNA: TGTGCCAGTAGTCTCCCGACAGGGTTTGAGTCTGAAGCTTTCTTT. This sequence encodes CASSLPTGFESEAFF. The rearrangement links TRBV19 to TRBJ1-1, with TRBD1 matching over 7 bases. Looked up from germline, CDR1 is LNHDA and CDR2 is SQIVND (reference sequence). V was pared by 5 bases and J by 6 bases, with 12 bases of the junction left unmatched. This CDR3 is 15 amino acids long.

This chain joins TRBV7-9 and TRBJ2-7; 10 bases are a match to TRBD1. V lost 4 bases to trimming and J lost 0 bases; unmatched junction nucleotides: 9. This CDR3 is built from 17 residues. Germline CDR1 and CDR2: SEHNR and FQNEAQ (reference sequence). The CDR3 sequence is CASSSRQGAILSYEQYF. The CDR3 region has the DNA TGTGCCAGCAGCTCCCGACAGGGGGCAATTCTCTCCTACGAGCAGTACTTC.

V gene TRBV7-9 combines with J gene TRBJ2-1; D is possibly TRBD2 (5 bases). The V gene's germline CDR1 is SEHNR and CDR2 FQNEAQ (reference sequence). Trimming shortened V by 2 bases and J by 0 bases, and 8 bases separated the two germline ends. The CDR3 contains 15 residues. DNA of the CDR3: TGTGCCAGCAGCTTAAGCGGTTACTCCTACAATGAGCAGTTCTTC. Translated: CASSLSGYSYNEQFF.

Points on this clone: The same CDR3 is also encoded by other DNA sequences in this sample. The CDR3 here is CASSEGGGHMNTEAFF. The CDR3, as DNA: TGTGCCAGCAGTGAGGGGGGAGGACACATGAACACTGAAGCTTTCTTT. The rearrangement links TRBV6-1 to TRBJ1-1; weak D call: TRBD1 (5 bases). V shed 3 bases and J shed 0 bases, with 14 bases lying between them. The germline gives CDR1 MNHNS, CDR2 SASEGT. The CDR3 extends over 16 amino acids.

The gene calls are TRBV18 and TRBJ1-2; D possibly corresponds to TRBD1 (6 bases). The CDR3 sequence is 14 residues long. The ends were cut back, 2 bases at V and 4 bases at J, with 11 bases in the middle. Germline V gene lookup returns CDR1 KGHSH and CDR2 LQKENI. As DNA, the CDR3 is TGTGCCAGCTCACCAGGGGGCCAAGTCTATGGCTACACCTTC. Encoded protein: CASSPGGQVYGYTF.

The gene calls are TRBV7-2 and TRBJ2-7; 8 bases are shared with TRBD1. Per the germline V gene, CDR1 is SGHTA and CDR2 is FQGNSA. The CDR3 spans 18 residues. With 5 bases clipped from V and 0 bases from J, the junction kept 15 bases outside the gene matches. The CDR3 region is CASSPIPGGGDVSYEQYF. CDR3 DNA sequence: TGTGCCAGCAGCCCGATCCCAGGGGGCGGTGATGTCTCCTACGAGCAGTACTTC.

This clone was seen only a few times. The CDR3 is CASSPNYEQYF. The CDR3 DNA reads TGTGCCAGCAGCCCCAACTACGAGCAGTACTTC. This chain uses TRBV7-9 with TRBJ2-7; D is ambiguous. The V gene's germline CDR1 is SEHNR and CDR2 FQNEAQ (reference sequence). V lost 5 bases and J 3 bases, leaving 5 bases between the germline ends. The CDR3 spans 11 residues.

The chain is built from TRBV4-1 and TRBJ1-6; no reliable D call. The germline V gene encodes CDR1 MGHRA and CDR2 YSYEKL. This CDR3 is built from 17 residues. V was clipped by 0 bases and J by 5 bases, with 14 bases between them. CDR3 sequence: CASSQDARDGNNSPLHF. The CDR3 DNA reads as TGCGCCAGCAGCCAAGATGCAAGGGATGGGAATAATTCACCCCTCCACTTT.

The chain employs TRBV5-5 and TRBJ2-1, with D unclear. This CDR3 is 14 amino acids long. The germline CDR1 and CDR2 sequences are SGHKS and YYEKEE (reference sequence). Trimming shortened V by 0 bases and J by 5 bases, and 9 bases separated the two germline ends. CDR3 DNA sequence: TGTGCCAGCAGCTTGGTAGGCCCTAACAATGAGCAGTTCTTC. Protein: CASSLVGPNNEQFF. Full variable domain (missing parts from reference TRBV5-5 and TRBJ2-1): DAGVTQSPTHLIKTRGQQVTLRCSPISGHKSVSWYQQVLGQGPQFIFQYYEKEERGRGNFPDRFSARQFPNYSSELNVNALLLGDSALYLCASSLVGPNNEQFFGPGTRLTVL.

The V gene is TRBV6-4, the J gene TRBJ2-1; D is tentatively TRBD1 or TRBD2 (5 bases each). The CDR3 is 15 residues long. The V gene lost 5 bases and the J gene lost 0 bases, with 11 bases spanning the gap. The germline V gene encodes CDR1 MRHNA and CDR2 SNTAGT. This CDR3 is CASSPWGSSYNEQFF. The CDR3 region has the DNA TGTGCCAGCAGTCCGTGGGGGAGCTCCTACAATGAGCAGTTCTTC.

The gene calls are TRBV9 and TRBJ1-2; D is uncertain. The CDR3 is made up of 14 amino acids. Trimming pared 5 bases from V and 2 bases from J, leaving 13 bases between. Germline V gene lookup returns CDR1 SGDLS and CDR2 YYNGEE. CDR3 in amino acids: CASRQREGNYGYTF. CDR3 DNA: TGTGCCAGCAGACAAAGGGAGGGAAACTATGGCTACACCTTC.